One and the same sample provided the 8 T cell receptor beta chains below, sequenced in a study of patients and donors after allogeneic stem cell transplantation. TCRdb reprocessed the RT-PCR reads with MiXCR, giving one entry per CDR3 protein. Of under 200,000 distinct CDR3 sequences in the sample, roughly 31% were seen once. Sequencing used blood, either unsorted or a sorted T cell fraction (not recorded which). The receptors derive from a human donor who was either an allogeneic HSCT recipient or a stem cell or donor lymphocyte infusion donor (not recorded which). It is not recorded whose cells these are; they may come from a transplant donor.

The V gene is TRBV4-2, the J gene TRBJ2-1; D may be TRBD2 (6 bases). The V and J ends lost 2 bases and 6 bases respectively, with 11 bases between them. CDR3 length equals 14 residues. From germline, CDR1 is LGHNA and CDR2 YNFKEQ. The CDR3 DNA reads TGTGCCAGCAGCCAACACGGGACTCCCAATGAGCAGTTCTTC. It specifies CASSQHGTPNEQFF.

The rearrangement joins TRBV7-6 to TRBJ2-5, with D perhaps matching TRBD1 (6 bases). The germline CDR1 and CDR2 sequences are SGHVS and FNYEAQ. This CDR3 contains 14 residues. With 6 bases removed from V and 4 bases from J, the gap between germline ends came to 15 bases. This chain's CDR3 is CASSFTGLGETQYF. CDR3 sequence (DNA): TGTGCCAGCAGTTTCACAGGGCTGGGAGAGACCCAGTACTTC.

This clonotype was counted between two and nine times. The rearrangement uses TRBV28 and TRBJ2-5; D gene uncertain. The V gene lost 7 bases and the J gene lost 2 bases, with 14 bases spanning the gap. The CDR3 consists of 14 residues. Per the germline V gene, CDR1 is MDHEN and CDR2 is SYDVKM. The DNA for the CDR3 is TGTGCCAGCACCCTTCGTGGGGTACAAGAGACCCAGTACTTC. Its protein product is CASTLRGVQETQYF.

In this sample, this clonotype turned up a few times. The chain couples TRBV5-1 to TRBJ2-5, with D possibly TRBD1 on 6 matching bases. V lost 5 bases and J 0 bases, leaving 11 bases between the germline ends. CDR3 length equals 14 residues. The germline gives CDR1 SGHRS, CDR2 YFSETQ. The CDR3 loop is CASRLQGNQETQYF. The CDR3 region has the DNA TGCGCCAGCAGATTACAGGGTAACCAAGAGACCCAGTACTTC.

V is TRBV5-4 and J is TRBJ2-7; TRBD2 is a possible D gene (5 bases). V was pared by 0 bases and J by 3 bases, with 13 bases between. Germline V CDR1 and CDR2: SGHNT, YYREEE (reference sequence). The CDR3 has 15 amino acids. The CDR3 protein is CASSLAGIGLYEQYF. CDR3 sequence (DNA): TGTGCCAGCAGCTTGGCCGGGATAGGACTCTACGAGCAGTACTTC. Filled out from reference TRBV5-4 and TRBJ2-7, the complete variable domain reads ETGVTQSPTHLIKTRGQQVTLRCSSQSGHNTVSWYQQALGQGPQFIFQYYREEENGRGNFPPRFSGLQFPNYSSELNVNALELDDSALYLCASSLAGIGLYEQYFGPGTRLTVT.

This clonotype came up a few times. This rearrangement joins TRBV10-3 to TRBJ2-5, with TRBD2 matching 13 bases. The CDR3 spans 15 residues. V lost 6 bases to trimming and J lost 5 bases; unmatched junction nucleotides: 6. The germline V gene encodes CDR1 ENHRY and CDR2 SYGVKD. DNA of the CDR3: TGTGCCATCAGCCCTCGGACTAGCGGGAGTGAGACCCAGTACTTC. Translation: CAISPRTSGSETQYF.

CDR3: CASSLVGDAYEQYF. DNA for the CDR3: TGCGCCAGCAGCTTGGTCGGAGATGCCTACGAGCAGTACTTC. The J gene is TRBJ2-7, the V gene TRBV5-1; D call uncertain. The CDR3 sequence is 14 residues long. The germline CDR1 and CDR2 sequences are SGHRS and YFSETQ. The V end lost 0 bases, the J end lost 2 bases, and 9 bases lay between the germline ends. Combining the CDR3 with reference TRBV5-1 and TRBJ2-7 gives the whole variable domain KAGVTQTPRYLIKTRGQQVTLSCSPISGHRSVSWYQQTPGQGLQFLFEYFSETQRNKGNFPGRFSGRQFSNSRSEMNVSTLELGDSALYLCASSLVGDAYEQYFGPGTRLTVT.

The genes are TRBV27 and TRBJ2-1; the D is unclear. Trimming shortened V by 2 bases and J by 8 bases, and 13 bases separated the two germline ends. Germline CDR1 is MNHEY and CDR2 is SMNVEV (reference sequence). This CDR3 is built from 14 residues. CDR3 protein: CASSLDLPTDEQFF. DNA for the CDR3: TGTGCCAGCAGTTTAGACTTACCTACGGATGAGCAGTTCTTC.